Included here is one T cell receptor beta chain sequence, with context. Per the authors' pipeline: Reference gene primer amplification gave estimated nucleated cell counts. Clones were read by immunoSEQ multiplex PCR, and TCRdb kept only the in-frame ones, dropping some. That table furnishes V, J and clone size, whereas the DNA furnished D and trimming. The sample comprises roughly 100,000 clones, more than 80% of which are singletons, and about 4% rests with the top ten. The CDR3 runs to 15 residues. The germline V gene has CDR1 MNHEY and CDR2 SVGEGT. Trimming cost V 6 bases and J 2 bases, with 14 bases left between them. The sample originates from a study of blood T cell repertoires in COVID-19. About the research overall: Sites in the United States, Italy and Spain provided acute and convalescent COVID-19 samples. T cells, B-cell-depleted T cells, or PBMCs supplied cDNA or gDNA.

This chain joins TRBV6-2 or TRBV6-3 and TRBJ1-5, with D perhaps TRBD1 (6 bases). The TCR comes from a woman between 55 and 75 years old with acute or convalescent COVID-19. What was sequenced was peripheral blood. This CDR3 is CASSPPGAGNQPQHF. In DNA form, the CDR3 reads TGTGCCAGCAGCCCGCCAGGGGCAGGCAATCAGCCCCAGCATTTT.